Here is one T cell receptor beta chain with its context. This clone showed up just once. Which antigen it targets is not known. No much larger clonotype is one base removed from it; base qualities were not supplied. The data belong to a study of T cell changes during pregnancy in multiple sclerosis (dated by TCRdb to between 2017 and 2020). Study-wide context: In women with multiple sclerosis, the researchers looked at how the T cell repertoire shifted as pregnancy progressed.

To prepare the library, the immunoSEQ multiplex PCR assay was applied. TCRdb stores this immuneACCESS table with in-frame sequences only. Part of the clones is absent; in the studies checked, under half of the shortfall reflects unresolved V genes, and no reason is known for the rest. Across this sample there are some 52,000 clones, with around 92% seen only once. Roughly 0.25% of the sample is held by the ten biggest clonotypes. V trim: 2 bases; J trim: 2 bases; unmatched bases: 3. From its cysteine to its phenylalanine, the CDR3 spans 14 amino acids. The retained sequence is limited to the CDR3, 42 bases, with the frame set at the first base. The germline V gene (reference sequence) gives CDR1 as LNHDA and CDR2 as SQIVND.

The clonotype was recovered from a female donor with multiple sclerosis, enrolled in a pregnancy study. The receptor chain draws on TRBV19 and TRBJ2-7; TRBD1 matches 7 bases in the middle. The sequenced sample was CD4+ T cells from peripheral blood mononuclear cells, obtained in the third trimester of pregnancy. The CDR3 reads CASSIYGQAYEQYF. The nucleotides read TGTGCCAGTAGTATATATGGACAGGCCTACGAGCAGTACTTC.